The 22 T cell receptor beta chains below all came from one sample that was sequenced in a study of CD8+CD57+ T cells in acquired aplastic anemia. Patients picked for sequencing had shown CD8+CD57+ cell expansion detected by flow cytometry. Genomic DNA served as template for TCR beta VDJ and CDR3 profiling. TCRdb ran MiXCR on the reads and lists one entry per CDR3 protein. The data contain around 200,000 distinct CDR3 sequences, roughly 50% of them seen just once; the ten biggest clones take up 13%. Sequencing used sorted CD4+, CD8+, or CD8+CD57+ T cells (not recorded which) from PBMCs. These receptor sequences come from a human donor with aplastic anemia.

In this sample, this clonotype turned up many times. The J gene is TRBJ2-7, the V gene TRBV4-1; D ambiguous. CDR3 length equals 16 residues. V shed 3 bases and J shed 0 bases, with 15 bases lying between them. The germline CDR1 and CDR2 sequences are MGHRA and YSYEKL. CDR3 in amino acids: CASSHSPTRGSYEQYF. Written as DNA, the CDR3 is TGCGCCAGCAGCCACAGCCCGACGCGCGGCTCCTACGAGCAGTACTTC.

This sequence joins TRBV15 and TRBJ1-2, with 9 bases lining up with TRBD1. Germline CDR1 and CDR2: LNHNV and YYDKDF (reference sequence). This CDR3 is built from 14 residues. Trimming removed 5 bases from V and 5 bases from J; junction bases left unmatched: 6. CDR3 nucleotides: TGTGCCACCAGCTCGGCACAGGGGGCGTATGGCTACACCTTC. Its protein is CATSSAQGAYGYTF. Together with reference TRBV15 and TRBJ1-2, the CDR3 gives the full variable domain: DAMVIQNPRYQVTQFGKPVTLSCSQTLNHNVMYWYQQKSSQAPKLLFHYYDKDFNNEADTPDNFQSRRPNTSFCFLDIRSPGLGDTAMYLCATSSAQGAYGYTFGSGTRLTVV.

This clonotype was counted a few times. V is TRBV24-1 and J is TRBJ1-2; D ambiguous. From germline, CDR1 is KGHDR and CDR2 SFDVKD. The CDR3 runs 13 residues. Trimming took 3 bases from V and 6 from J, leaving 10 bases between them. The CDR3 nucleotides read TGTGCCACCAGTGATGGGCGGCGGGATGGCTACACCTTC. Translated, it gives CATSDGRRDGYTF.

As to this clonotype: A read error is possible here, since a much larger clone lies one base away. The CDR3 coding sequence is TGTGCCAGCAGCTTAGATTGGCTAGCGGTGAGTTACGAGCAGTACTTC. Its protein is CASSLDWLAVSYEQYF. V gene TRBV11-2 combines with J gene TRBJ2-7; 7 bases are a match to TRBD2. V lost 0 bases and J lost 4; bases outside the gene matches: 9. Germline V CDR1 and CDR2: SGHAT, FQNNGV. The CDR3 has 16 amino acids.

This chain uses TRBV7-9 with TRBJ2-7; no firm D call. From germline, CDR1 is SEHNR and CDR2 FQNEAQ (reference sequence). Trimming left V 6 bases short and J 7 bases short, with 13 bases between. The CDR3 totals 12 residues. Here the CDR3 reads CASRVLDQEQYF. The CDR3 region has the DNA TGTGCCAGCAGGGTCCTGGACCAAGAGCAGTACTTC.

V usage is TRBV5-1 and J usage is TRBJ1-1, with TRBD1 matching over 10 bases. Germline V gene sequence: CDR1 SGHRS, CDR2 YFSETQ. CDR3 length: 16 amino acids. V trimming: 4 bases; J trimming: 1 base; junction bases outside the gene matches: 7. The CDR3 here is CASSLEGQGGNTEAFF. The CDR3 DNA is TGCGCCAGCAGCCTAGAAGGACAGGGGGGGAACACTGAAGCTTTCTTT.

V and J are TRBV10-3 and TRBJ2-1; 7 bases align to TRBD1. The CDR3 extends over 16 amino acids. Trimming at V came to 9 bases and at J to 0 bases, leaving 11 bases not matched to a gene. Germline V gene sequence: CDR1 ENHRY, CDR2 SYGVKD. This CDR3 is CAMPLRGRSSYNEQFF. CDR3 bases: TGTGCCATGCCCTTGAGGGGGCGAAGCTCCTACAATGAGCAGTTCTTC.

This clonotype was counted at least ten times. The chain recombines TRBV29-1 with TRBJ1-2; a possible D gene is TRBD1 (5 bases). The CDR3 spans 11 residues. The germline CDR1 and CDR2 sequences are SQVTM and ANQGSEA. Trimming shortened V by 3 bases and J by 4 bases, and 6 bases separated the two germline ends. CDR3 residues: CSVDGAYGYTF. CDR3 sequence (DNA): TGCAGCGTTGATGGGGCCTATGGCTACACCTTC. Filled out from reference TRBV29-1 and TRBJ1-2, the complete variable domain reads SAVISQKPSRDICQRGTSLTIQCQVDSQVTMMFWYRQQPGQSLTLIATANQGSEATYESGFVIDKFPISRPNLTFSTLTVSNMSPEDSSIYLCSVDGAYGYTFGSGTRLTVV.

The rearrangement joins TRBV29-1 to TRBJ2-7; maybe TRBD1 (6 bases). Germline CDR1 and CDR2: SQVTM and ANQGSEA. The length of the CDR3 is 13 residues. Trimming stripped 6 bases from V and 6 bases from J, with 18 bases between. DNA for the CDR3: TGCAGCGTAGCAGGGGATCGGGCCTCCGAGCAGTACTTC. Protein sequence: CSVAGDRASEQYF.

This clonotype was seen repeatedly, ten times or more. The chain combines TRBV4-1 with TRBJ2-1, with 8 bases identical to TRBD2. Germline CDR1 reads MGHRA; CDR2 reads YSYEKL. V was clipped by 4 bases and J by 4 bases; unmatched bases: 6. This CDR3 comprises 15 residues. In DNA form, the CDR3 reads TGCGCCAGCAGCCCCGGCGGGGGGCGGTACAATGAGCAGTTCTTC. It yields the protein CASSPGGGRYNEQFF.

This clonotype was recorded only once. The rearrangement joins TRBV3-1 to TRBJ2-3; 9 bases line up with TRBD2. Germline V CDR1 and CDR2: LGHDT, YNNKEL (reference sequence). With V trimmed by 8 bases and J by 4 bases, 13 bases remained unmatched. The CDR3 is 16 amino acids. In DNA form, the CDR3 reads TGTGCCAGCTCACGAAGCGGGCGGGGGGGCCCAGATACGCAGTATTTT. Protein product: CASSRSGRGGPDTQYF.

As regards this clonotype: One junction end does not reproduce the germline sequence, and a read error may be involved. CDR3 DNA sequence: TGCACCAGCAGTGAGACCTACGAGCAGTACTTC. This encodes CTSSETYEQYF. V gene TRBV10-2 combines with J gene TRBJ2-7; D not resolved. The CDR3 contains 11 residues. Germline V gives CDR1 WSHSY, CDR2 SAAADI.

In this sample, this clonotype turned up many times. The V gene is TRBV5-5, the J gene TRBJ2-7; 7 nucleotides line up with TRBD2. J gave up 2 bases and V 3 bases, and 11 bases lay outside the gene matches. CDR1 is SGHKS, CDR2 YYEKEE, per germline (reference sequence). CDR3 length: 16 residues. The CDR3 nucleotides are TGTGCCAGCAGCTGGGGACCGTTTGGGGGGGCCTACGAGCAGTACTTC. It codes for CASSWGPFGGAYEQYF.

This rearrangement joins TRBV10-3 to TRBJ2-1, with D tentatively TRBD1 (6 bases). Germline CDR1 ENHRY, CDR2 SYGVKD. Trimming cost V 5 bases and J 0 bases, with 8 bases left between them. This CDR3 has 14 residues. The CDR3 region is CAISKDSSYNEQFF. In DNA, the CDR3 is TGTGCCATCAGTAAGGACAGCTCCTACAATGAGCAGTTCTTC.

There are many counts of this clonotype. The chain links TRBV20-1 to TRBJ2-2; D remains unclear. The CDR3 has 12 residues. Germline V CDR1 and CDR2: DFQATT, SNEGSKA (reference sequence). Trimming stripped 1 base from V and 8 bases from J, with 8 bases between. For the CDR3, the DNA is TGCAGTGCTAGAGGTTCGTTTGGGGAGCTGTTTTTT. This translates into CSARGSFGELFF.

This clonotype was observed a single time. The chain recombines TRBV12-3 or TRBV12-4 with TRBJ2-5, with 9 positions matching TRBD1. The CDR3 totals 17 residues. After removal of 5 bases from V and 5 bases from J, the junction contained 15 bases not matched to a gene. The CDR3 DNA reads TGTGCCAGCAGTCGCTCCGGGACAGGGAGGTTGACCGAGACCCAGTACTTC. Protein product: CASSRSGTGRLTETQYF.

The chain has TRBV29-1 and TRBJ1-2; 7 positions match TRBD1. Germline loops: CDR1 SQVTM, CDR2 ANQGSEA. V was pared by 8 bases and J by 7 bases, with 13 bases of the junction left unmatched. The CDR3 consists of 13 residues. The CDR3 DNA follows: TGCAGCACAAGACGAGACAGGGTTGTTGGCTACACCTTC. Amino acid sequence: CSTRRDRVVGYTF.

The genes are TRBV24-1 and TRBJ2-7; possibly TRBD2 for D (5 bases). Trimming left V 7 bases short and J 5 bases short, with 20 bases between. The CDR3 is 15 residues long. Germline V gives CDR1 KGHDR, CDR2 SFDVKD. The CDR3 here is CATSSPLRGDDEQYF. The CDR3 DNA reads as TGTGCCACCAGCAGCCCCCTCCGGGGAGACGACGAGCAGTACTTC.

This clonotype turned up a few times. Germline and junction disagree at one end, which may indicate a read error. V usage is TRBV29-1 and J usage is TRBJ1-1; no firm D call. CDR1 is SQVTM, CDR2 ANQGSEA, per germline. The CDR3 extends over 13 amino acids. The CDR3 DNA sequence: TGCAGCTGGAGGTCCGGATTGAACATTGAAGCTTTCTTT. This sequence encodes CSWRSGLNIEAFF.

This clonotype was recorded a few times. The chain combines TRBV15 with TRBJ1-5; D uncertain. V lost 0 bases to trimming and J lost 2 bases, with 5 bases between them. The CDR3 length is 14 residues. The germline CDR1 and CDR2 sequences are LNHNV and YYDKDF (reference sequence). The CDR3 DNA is TGTGCCACCAGCAGAGAGGGCGGCAATCAGCCCCAGCATTTT. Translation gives CATSREGGNQPQHF.

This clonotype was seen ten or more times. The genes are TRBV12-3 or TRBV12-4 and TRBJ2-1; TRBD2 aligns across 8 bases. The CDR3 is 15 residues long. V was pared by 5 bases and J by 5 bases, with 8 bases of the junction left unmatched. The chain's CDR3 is CASSEGSGGNNEQFF. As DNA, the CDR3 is TGTGCCAGCAGTGAAGGAAGCGGGGGAAACAATGAGCAGTTCTTC.

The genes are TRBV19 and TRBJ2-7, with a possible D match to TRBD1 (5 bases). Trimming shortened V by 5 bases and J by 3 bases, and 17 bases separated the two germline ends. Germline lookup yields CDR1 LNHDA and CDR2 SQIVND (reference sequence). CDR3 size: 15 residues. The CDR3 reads CASSGIQGLIYEQYF. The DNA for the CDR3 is TGTGCCAGTAGTGGAATTCAGGGATTGATCTACGAGCAGTACTTC.